Listed here are 19 T cell receptor beta chains from one sample, sequenced in a study of radiotherapy plus CTLA-4 blockade in lung cancer. Produced via immunoSEQ multiplex PCR; TCRdb's table is partial and in-frame only. This table holds approximately 69,000 clones, 78% found once. The specimen was peripheral blood, collected from a patient treated with radiotherapy plus ipilimumab. These receptors were collected from a human donor with non-small cell lung cancer who had a complete response to radiotherapy plus ipilimumab.

The rearrangement joins TRBV13 to TRBJ2-7; 7 nucleotides line up with TRBD1. Germline loops: CDR1 PRHDT, CDR2 FYEKMQ (reference sequence). The CDR3 is 14 residues long. The junction had 8 bases not matched to a gene; V was cut back by 5 bases and J by 4 bases. The CDR3 DNA is TGTGCCAGCAGCCCTCGTCTGGACAGGTACGAGCAGTACTTC. It specifies CASSPRLDRYEQYF.

The chain links TRBV5-6 to TRBJ1-2; 7 bases fit TRBD1. Trimming took 5 bases from V and 1 from J; bases not matched to a gene: 11. Germline CDR1 SGHDT, CDR2 YYEEEE. The CDR3 runs 16 residues. In nucleotides, the CDR3 is TGTGCCAGCAGGAGTGGCAGGGGGGCCTTTAACTATGGCTACACCTTC. Translation gives CASRSGRGAFNYGYTF.

V gene TRBV19 combines with J gene TRBJ2-5; 11 positions match TRBD1. The ends lost 4 bases at V and 5 bases at J; junction bases unmatched: 9. This CDR3 region has 16 residues. Germline CDR1 and CDR2: LNHDA and SQIVND (reference sequence). The CDR3 bases are TGTGCCAGTAGTACCGGGACAGGGGGTTTTAGGGAGACCCAGTACTTC. It codes for CASSTGTGGFRETQYF.

This clone was picked up one time. This sequence joins TRBV2 and TRBJ2-3; 11 positions match TRBD2. CDR1 is SNHLY, CDR2 FYNNEI, per germline. The CDR3 totals 17 residues. V was pared by 6 bases and J by 4 bases, with 12 bases of the junction left unmatched. The CDR3, as DNA: TGTGCCAGCAGACCCTCCACTAGCGGGGGACGCTCAGATACGCAGTATTTT. It yields the protein CASRPSTSGGRSDTQYF.

V usage is TRBV19 and J usage is TRBJ2-1; 11 bases match TRBD1. Losses at the gene ends were 0 bases for V and 5 bases for J; bases not matched to a gene: 0. CDR3 length: 15 amino acids. Germline V gene data show CDR1 as LNHDA and CDR2 as SQIVND (reference sequence). The CDR3 DNA reads TGTGCCAGTAGTATAGAGGGACAGGGGGACAATGAGCAGTTCTTC. This codes for CASSIEGQGDNEQFF. Drawing the rest from reference TRBV19 and TRBJ2-1, the complete variable domain is DGGITQSPKYLFRKEGQNVTLSCEQNLNHDAMYWYRQDPGQGLRLIYYSQIVNDFQKGDIAEGYSVSREKKESFPLTVTSAQKNPTAFYLCASSIEGQGDNEQFFGPGTRLTVL.

The V gene is TRBV2, the J gene TRBJ2-7; tentatively, D is TRBD1 (7 bases). Between the trimmed V and J ends, which lost 7 bases and 3 bases, there was a span of 16 bases. The CDR3 covers 14 residues. The V gene's germline CDR1 is SNHLY and CDR2 FYNNEI. The chain's CDR3 is CASTQGEELYEQYV. The CDR3 nucleotides read TGTGCCAGCACCCAGGGGGAGGAACTCTACGAGCAGTACGTC.

V usage is TRBV12-5 and J usage is TRBJ2-1, with 7 nucleotides matching TRBD2. The germline V gene encodes CDR1 LGHNT and CDR2 FRNRAP. Trimming at V came to 8 bases and at J to 4 bases, leaving 8 bases not matched to a gene. The CDR3 sequence is 14 residues long. The DNA of the CDR3 is TGTGCTAGTATTCGGGGGGAGTCGTACAATGAGCAGTTCTTC. Its translation is CASIRGESYNEQFF. Based on the CDR3 plus reference TRBV12-5 and TRBJ2-1, the full variable domain is DARVTQTPRHKVTEMGQEVTMRCQPILGHNTVFWYRQTMMQGLELLAYFRNRAPLDDSGMPKDRFSAEMPDATLATLKIQPSEPRDSAVYFCASIRGESYNEQFFGPGTRLTVL.

The genes are TRBV2 and TRBJ2-7, with 9 bases aligning to TRBD2. CDR1 and CDR2 from the germline V gene are SNHLY and FYNNEI. V lost 3 bases to trimming and J lost 2 bases; unmatched junction nucleotides: 5. The CDR3 extends over 15 amino acids. CDR3 DNA sequence: TGTGCCAGCAGTGAGGAGCGGGGGGACACCTACGAGCAGTACTTC. It specifies CASSEERGDTYEQYF. Full variable domain (outside the CDR3, taken from reference TRBV2 and TRBJ2-7): EPEVTQTPSHQVTQMGQEVILRCVPISNHLYFYWYRQILGQKVEFLVSFYNNEISEKSEIFDDQFSVERPDGSNFTLKIRSTKLEDSAMYFCASSEERGDTYEQYFGPGTRLTVT.

V is TRBV18 and J is TRBJ2-5; D uncertain. V was cut by 0 bases and J by 3 bases, with 5 bases left in between. The CDR3 runs to 13 residues. From germline, CDR1 is KGHSH and CDR2 LQKENI. Here the CDR3 reads CASSPPLEETQYF. The DNA of the CDR3 is TGTGCCAGCTCACCACCTCTAGAAGAGACCCAGTACTTC.

This sequence joins TRBV7-2 and TRBJ1-2, with 7 bases that match TRBD1. Germline CDR1 and CDR2: SGHTA and FQGNSA. Trimming took 4 bases from V and 1 from J; bases not matched to a gene: 6. CDR3 length equals 15 residues. CDR3: CASSSDRDLNYGYTF. The CDR3 nucleotides read TGTGCCAGCAGCTCAGACAGGGACCTTAACTATGGCTACACCTTC. The full variable domain, its missing parts supplied by reference TRBV7-2 and TRBJ1-2, is GAGVSQSPSNKVTEKGKDVELRCDPISGHTALYWYRQSLGQGLEFLIYFQGNSAPDKSGLPSDRFSAERTGGSVSTLTIQRTQQEDSAVYLCASSSDRDLNYGYTFGSGTRLTVV.

The chain has TRBV29-1 and TRBJ2-7; tentative D call: TRBD1 (5 bases). V shed 4 bases and J shed 5 bases, with 18 bases lying between them. The CDR3 runs to 14 residues. Germline V gene lookup returns CDR1 SQVTM and CDR2 ANQGSEA. Here the CDR3 reads CSVVKLQVYDEQYF. The CDR3 DNA reads TGCAGCGTTGTTAAGTTACAGGTCTACGACGAGCAGTACTTC.

The chain carries TRBV7-2 and TRBJ1-4; weak D call: TRBD1 (5 bases). Germline V gene sequence: CDR1 SGHTA, CDR2 FQGNSA. Trimming pared 7 bases from V and 0 bases from J, leaving 15 bases between. The CDR3 has 16 amino acids. The DNA for the CDR3 is TGTGCCAGCACCTCGGCCGGGGCCGCAACTAATGAAAAACTGTTTTTT. This sequence encodes CASTSAGAATNEKLFF.

The chain combines TRBV7-9 with TRBJ1-4; TRBD1 might be the D (5 bases). Germline V gives CDR1 SEHNR, CDR2 FQNEAQ (reference sequence). The CDR3 contains 16 residues. Trimming stripped 1 base from V and 10 bases from J, with 19 bases between. The CDR3 nucleotides are TGTGCCAGCAGCTTAGACGGACAAGGGTTAAGGCGAAAACTGTTTTTT. Translating it yields CASSLDGQGLRRKLFF.

The V gene is TRBV5-6, the J gene TRBJ1-1; maybe TRBD1 (5 bases). The germline V gene encodes CDR1 SGHDT and CDR2 YYEEEE. The V and J ends lost 0 bases and 0 bases respectively, with 9 bases between them. The CDR3 loop spans 15 amino acids. The DNA for the CDR3 is TGTGCCAGCAGCTTGGTGGGGGGTTTGAACACTGAAGCTTTCTTT. Translating it yields CASSLVGGLNTEAFF. Using reference TRBV5-6 and TRBJ1-1 for the parts outside the CDR3, the full variable domain is DAGVTQSPTHLIKTRGQQVTLRCSPKSGHDTVSWYQQALGQGPQFIFQYYEEEERQRGNFPDRFSGHQFPNYSSELNVNALLLGDSALYLCASSLVGGLNTEAFFGQGTRLTVV.

V usage is TRBV7-9 and J usage is TRBJ2-1, with unresolved D. Per germline, CDR1 SEHNR and CDR2 FQNEAQ (reference sequence). There are 15 residues in the CDR3. Trimming shortened V by 4 bases and J by 3 bases, and 13 bases separated the two germline ends. The CDR3 loop reads CASSSPIWVYNEQFF. The CDR3 bases are TGTGCCAGCAGCTCCCCGATATGGGTCTACAATGAGCAGTTCTTC.

The genes are TRBV29-1 and TRBJ2-3; 10 positions agree with TRBD2. CDR1 and CDR2 (germline): SQVTM, ANQGSEA. The CDR3 sequence is 14 residues long. V gave up 7 bases and J gave up 4 bases; unmatched junction bases: 8. CDR3 sequence reads: CSASLAGVADTQYF. CDR3 nucleotide sequence: TGCAGCGCTAGCCTAGCGGGGGTTGCAGATACGCAGTATTTT.

This chain links TRBV5-4 with TRBJ2-3, with 16 bases lining up with TRBD2. Trimming cost V 3 bases and J 7 bases; bases outside gene matches: 11. The CDR3 consists of 18 residues. Germline V gives CDR1 SGHNT, CDR2 YYREEE (reference sequence). CDR3 nucleotide sequence: TGTGCCAGCAGCTCCGGGACTAGCGGGGGGGCGAGCAGGAATACGCAGTATTTT. Residues: CASSSGTSGGASRNTQYF.

This clone has just one count. V usage is TRBV9 and J usage is TRBJ2-1, with D possibly being TRBD1 or TRBD2 (6 bases each). Germline V lookup: CDR1 SGDLS, CDR2 YYNGEE. Trimming pared 2 bases from V and 1 base from J, leaving 13 bases between. This CDR3 contains 16 residues. CDR3 protein: CASSVWGARSYNEQFF. CDR3 nucleotide sequence: TGTGCCAGCAGCGTTTGGGGGGCTCGGTCCTACAATGAGCAGTTCTTC.

The chain couples TRBV11-3 to TRBJ2-1, with TRBD2 matching 11 bases. Per the germline V gene, CDR1 is SGHNT and CDR2 is YENEEA. With 0 bases clipped from V and 0 bases from J, the junction kept 4 bases outside the gene matches. CDR3 length equals 18 residues. The CDR3 region is CASSLDIAGGSSYNEQFF. The CDR3 bases are TGTGCCAGCAGCTTAGATATAGCGGGGGGGAGCTCCTACAATGAGCAGTTCTTC.